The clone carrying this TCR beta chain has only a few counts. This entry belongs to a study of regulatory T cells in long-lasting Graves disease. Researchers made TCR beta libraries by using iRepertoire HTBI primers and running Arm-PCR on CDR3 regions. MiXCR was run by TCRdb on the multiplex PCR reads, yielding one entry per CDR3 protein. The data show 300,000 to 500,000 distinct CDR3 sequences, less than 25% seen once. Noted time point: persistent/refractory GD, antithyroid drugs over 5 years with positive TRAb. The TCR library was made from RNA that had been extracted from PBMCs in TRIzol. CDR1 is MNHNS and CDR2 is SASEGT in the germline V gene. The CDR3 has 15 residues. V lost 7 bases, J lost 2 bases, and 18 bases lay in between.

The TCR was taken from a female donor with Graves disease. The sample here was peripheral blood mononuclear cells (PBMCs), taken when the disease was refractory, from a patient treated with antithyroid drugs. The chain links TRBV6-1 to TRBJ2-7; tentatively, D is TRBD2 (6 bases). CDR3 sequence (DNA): TGTGCCAGCATAGTGGGCGTGGGACTGGCCTACGAGCAGTACTTC. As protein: CASIVGVGLAYEQYF.